Presented here are 22 T cell receptor beta chains from one specimen sequenced in a study of T cell responses to AZD1222 COVID-19 vaccine. Assay used: immunoSEQ multiplex PCR; TCRdb lists only in-frame clones, some missing. The sample shows 110,000 to 150,000 clones, roughly 91% of them seen only once. The sequencing used peripheral blood, collected on day 0 of AZD1222 vaccination. The source of these receptors is an adult in good health.

The chain couples TRBV2 to TRBJ1-5; D remains unclear. Trimming removed 7 bases from V and 2 bases from J, with 12 bases in between. CDR1 and CDR2 (germline): SNHLY, FYNNEI. The CDR3 runs to 14 residues. The CDR3 here is CASNGVAGNQPQHF. CDR3 in DNA: TGTGCCAGCAACGGGGTGGCGGGCAATCAGCCCCAGCATTTT.

The chain has TRBV5-1 and TRBJ2-1; 9 nucleotides agree with TRBD2. The CDR3 runs to 15 residues. Trimming took 5 bases from V and 5 from J; bases not matched to a gene: 8. Germline V gene sequence: CDR1 SGHRS, CDR2 YFSETQ. The CDR3 DNA is TGCGCCAGCAGAGAGATAGCGGGGGACAACAATGAGCAGTTCTTC. Protein sequence: CASREIAGDNNEQFF.

The CDR3 region is CASSWGQGGGNEQFF. The CDR3 DNA follows: TGTGCCAGCAGCTGGGGACAGGGAGGTGGAAATGAGCAGTTCTTC. The V call is TRBV7-8, the J call TRBJ2-1, with TRBD1 matching 9 bases. This CDR3 has 15 residues. The germline V gene has CDR1 SGHVS and CDR2 FQNEAQ. With V trimmed by 4 bases and J by 7 bases, 8 bases remained unmatched.

The genes are TRBV7-9 and TRBJ1-2, with 9 bases aligning to TRBD1. Germline CDR1 is SEHNR and CDR2 is FQNEAQ (reference sequence). Unmatched junction bases numbered 2, after V lost 2 bases and J lost 7 bases. CDR3 length: 13 amino acids. CDR3 loop: CASSLLTGGGYTF. The DNA of the CDR3 is TGTGCCAGCAGCTTACTGACAGGGGGTGGCTACACCTTC.

Here the CDR3 DNA reads TGTGCCAGCAGCCCTGCCGGACTAGCAGGGGAGACCCAGTACTTC. Protein product: CASSPAGLAGETQYF. This sequence joins TRBV7-9 and TRBJ2-5; 8 positions agree with TRBD2. This CDR3 spans 15 amino acids. J was trimmed by 5 bases and V by 5 bases; bases with no gene match: 10. Germline V lookup: CDR1 SEHNR, CDR2 FQNEAQ (reference sequence). The variable domain in full, with the rest retrieved from reference TRBV7-9 and TRBJ2-5, is DTGVSQNPRHKITKRGQNVTFRCDPISEHNRLYWYRQTLGQGPEFLTYFQNEAQLEKSRLLSDRFSAERPKGSFSTLEIQRTEQGDSAMYLCASSPAGLAGETQYFGPGTRLLVL.

The sample holds one count of this clone. The rearrangement uses TRBV11-3 and TRBJ1-4; the D gene is possibly TRBD1 (5 bases). This CDR3 region has 14 residues. Germline CDR1 SGHNT, CDR2 YENEEA. The V gene lost 3 bases and the J gene lost 5 bases, with 10 bases spanning the gap. CDR3 protein: CASSFGGGNEKLFF. CDR3 in DNA: TGTGCCAGCAGCTTTGGGGGGGGGAATGAAAAACTGTTTTTT. The whole variable domain, remainder taken from reference TRBV11-3 and TRBJ1-4, is EAGVVQSPRYKIIEKKQPVAFWCNPISGHNTLYWYLQNLGQGPELLIRYENEEAVDDSQLPKDRFSAERLKGVDSTLKIQPAELGDSAVYLCASSFGGGNEKLFFGSGTQLSVL.

The rearrangement links TRBV25-1 to TRBJ2-7; 7 bases match TRBD1. The CDR3 consists of 15 residues. Germline values: CDR1 MGHDK, CDR2 SYGVNS. Trimming cost V 5 bases and J 0 bases; bases outside gene matches: 7. CDR3 protein: CASSLSRQGSYEQYF. CDR3 nucleotides: TGTGCCAGCAGTCTAAGCAGACAGGGCTCCTACGAGCAGTACTTC.

The chain employs TRBV7-9 and TRBJ1-2; D is uncertain. The germline V gene encodes CDR1 SEHNR and CDR2 FQNEAQ (reference sequence). V shed 10 bases and J shed 6 bases, with 12 bases lying between them. The CDR3 length is 11 residues. This CDR3 is CATPGIDGYTF. CDR3 coding DNA: TGTGCCACCCCGGGGATTGATGGCTACACCTTC.

This clone has just one count. The chain has TRBV7-9 and TRBJ1-1; D gene unclear. V lost 2 bases to trimming and J lost 0 bases, with 7 bases between them. This CDR3 is built from 14 residues. Germline CDR1 SEHNR, CDR2 FQNEAQ (reference sequence). CDR3 residues: CASSLSRLNTEAFF. Written as DNA, the CDR3 is TGTGCCAGCAGCTTAAGCAGATTGAACACTGAAGCTTTCTTT.

The chain joins TRBV19 to TRBJ1-2; 8 bases map to TRBD1. Trimming cost V 4 bases and J 7 bases; bases outside gene matches: 8. This CDR3 has 14 amino acids. Germline V gene sequence: CDR1 LNHDA, CDR2 SQIVND (reference sequence). The CDR3: CASSTRYRGSGYTF. The DNA for the CDR3 is TGTGCCAGTAGTACCCGATACAGGGGGTCTGGCTACACCTTC.

The gene calls are TRBV14 and TRBJ2-7; 7 bases match TRBD1. The CDR3 loop spans 16 amino acids. Unmatched junction bases numbered 11, after V lost 6 bases and J lost 0 bases. Germline lookup yields CDR1 SGHDN and CDR2 FVKESK. This CDR3 is CASSRFSGGSSYEQYF. The CDR3 DNA follows: TGTGCCAGCAGTCGATTTTCAGGGGGTAGCTCCTACGAGCAGTACTTC.

CDR3 sequence reads: CASSYALSGRSYEQYF. The CDR3 DNA follows: TGTGCCAGCAGTTATGCCCTTTCCGGACGTTCCTACGAGCAGTACTTC. This chain connects TRBV6-5 to TRBJ2-7; D is ambiguous. Germline CDR1 MNHEY, CDR2 SVGAGI. The CDR3 has 16 residues. The V end lost 3 bases, the J end lost 1 base, and 16 bases lay between the germline ends.

The chain couples TRBV12-3 or TRBV12-4 to TRBJ2-3, with D possibly TRBD2 on 5 matching bases. CDR3 length: 12 residues. V lost 3 bases, J lost 7 bases, and 8 bases lay in between. The DNA of the CDR3 is TGTGCCAGCAGTTTTTTAGCGAATACGCAGTATTTT. Residues: CASSFLANTQYF.

A few counts support this clone. The chain joins TRBV3-1 (or the pseudogene TRBV3-2) to TRBJ2-3; D possibly uses TRBD1 or TRBD2 (5 bases each). The CDR3 totals 14 residues. CDR1 is LGHDT, CDR2 YNNKEL, per germline (reference sequence). V was pared by 4 bases and J by 6 bases, with 14 bases between. CDR3 sequence (DNA): TGTGCCAGCAGCCGGGGCCTGGAGGCGGATACGCAGTATTTT. Amino acid sequence: CASSRGLEADTQYF.

This clone has just one count. This chain joins TRBV7-9 and TRBJ1-1; D is possibly TRBD1 (5 bases). V dropped 8 bases and J dropped 1 base, with 17 bases sitting between them. Per germline, CDR1 SEHNR and CDR2 FQNEAQ (reference sequence). This CDR3 has 15 amino acids. The CDR3 DNA follows: TGTGCCAGCTCCCCGGGGTTCGGGGCGAACACTGAAGCTTTCTTT. This translates into CASSPGFGANTEAFF.

V is TRBV10-3 and J is TRBJ1-2; TRBD1 aligns across 9 bases. The CDR3 extends over 12 amino acids. The germline gives CDR1 ENHRY, CDR2 SYGVKD. The trim removed 7 bases at V and 5 bases at J, leaving 2 bases unmatched. The CDR3 DNA reads as TGTGCCATCACCGGACAGGGGTATGGCTACACCTTC. Amino acids: CAITGQGYGYTF.

J is TRBJ1-2 and V is TRBV24-1; D is unclear. V gave up 4 bases and J gave up 4 bases, with 18 bases separating them. The germline gives CDR1 KGHDR, CDR2 SFDVKD. There are 16 residues in the CDR3. The CDR3 loop is CATSDPGAGEIYGYTF. CDR3 DNA sequence: TGTGCCACCAGTGACCCTGGTGCAGGCGAAATCTATGGCTACACCTTC.

The chain is built from TRBV18 and TRBJ2-5; the D is unclear. This CDR3 is 14 amino acids long. Germline assignment: CDR1 KGHSH and CDR2 LQKENI. V was trimmed by 2 bases and J by 2 bases, leaving 9 bases between them. For the CDR3, the DNA is TGTGCCAGCTCACCAGAGTACTCTCAAGAGACCCAGTACTTC. This encodes CASSPEYSQETQYF.

For this clone: Other DNA sequences in this specimen translate into the identical CDR3. V and J are TRBV6-1 and TRBJ1-2; D call uncertain. Germline CDR1 is MNHNS and CDR2 is SASEGT. Trimming took off 1 base at V and 4 bases at J, with 7 bases between the two ends. CDR3 length equals 13 residues. The CDR3 sequence is CASSEGTGYGYTF. The DNA of the CDR3 is TGTGCCAGCAGTGAAGGGACTGGCTATGGCTACACCTTC.

This chain connects TRBV18 to TRBJ1-2; D is ambiguous. Trimming pared 6 bases from V and 8 bases from J, leaving 10 bases between. Germline CDR1 reads KGHSH; CDR2 reads LQKENI. CDR3 size: 11 residues. This CDR3 reads CASSHRRGYTF. CDR3 nucleotides: TGTGCCAGCTCCCACAGAAGAGGCTACACCTTC.

The CDR3 sequence is CASSQDQAYNEQFF. The CDR3 bases are TGCGCCAGCAGCCAAGATCAGGCTTACAATGAGCAGTTCTTC. The chain recombines TRBV4-1 with TRBJ2-1; D unclear. This CDR3 region has 14 residues. Germline CDR1 and CDR2: MGHRA and YSYEKL. Trimming took 0 bases from V and 4 from J, leaving 7 bases between them.

The chain is built from TRBV5-1 and TRBJ1-6; D remains ambiguous. CDR3 length equals 16 residues. The V end lost 3 bases, the J end lost 0 bases, and 10 bases lay between the germline ends. Germline V gene lookup returns CDR1 SGHRS and CDR2 YFSETQ. The CDR3 sequence: CASSYRIGSYNSPLHF. CDR3 bases: TGCGCCAGCAGCTACAGAATAGGCTCCTATAATTCACCCCTCCACTTT.